Each of the 15 T cell receptor beta chains below was sequenced from the same sample in a study of response to subunit inactivated influenza vaccine listed by TCRdb under 2018. The library was obtained by RT-PCR. The instrument was an Illumina HiSeq 2500. The public reads were run again by TCRdb, first through fastp at Q25 and then through MiXCR, and only productive beta chains were kept. For every CDR3 protein sequence, its rows merge into one entry that carries the most common genes and DNA. The sample has 450,000 to 700,000 distinct CDR3 sequences on record, around 13% of them singletons. The ten largest account for 11% of the sample. Material: PBMCs from blood, obtained about 13 days after vaccination. The receptors originated from a man aged 50 to 60 who received an inactivated influenza vaccine. Donor details come from another sample of the same person, matched by shared clones.

The J gene is TRBJ2-7, the V gene TRBV12-3 or TRBV12-4; 15 nucleotides line up with TRBD2. This CDR3 has 16 residues. V was pared by 6 bases and J by 2 bases, with 5 bases of the junction left unmatched. Here the CDR3 reads CASSPGLAGGTYEQYF. The DNA for the CDR3 is TGTGCCAGCAGCCCCGGACTAGCGGGGGGGACCTACGAGCAGTACTTC.

This clonotype was observed a handful of times. This chain joins TRBV6-1 and TRBJ1-1; 7 nucleotides agree with TRBD1. Germline V gene data show CDR1 as MNHNS and CDR2 as SASEGT. V shed 7 bases, J shed 0 bases, and the junction held 8 bases outside the gene matches. The length of the CDR3 is 15 residues. This CDR3 reads CASNPGGTMNTEAFF. The DNA for the CDR3 is TGTGCCAGCAATCCAGGGGGGACCATGAACACTGAAGCTTTCTTT.

This clonotype was observed a handful of times. This chain joins TRBV10-1 and TRBJ2-5; 9 bases map to TRBD1. Trimming took 9 bases from V and 3 from J; bases not matched to a gene: 5. The CDR3 is 13 residues long. Germline V lookup: CDR1 WNHNN, CDR2 SYGVQD (reference sequence). The CDR3 coding sequence is TGCGCCAGACAGGGGGCAAGGGAAGAGACCCAGTACTTC. Translating it yields CARQGAREETQYF.

The genes are TRBV7-9 and TRBJ2-1; no firm D call. V dropped 4 bases and J dropped 7 bases, with 17 bases sitting between them. Per the germline V gene, CDR1 is SEHNR and CDR2 is FQNEAQ (reference sequence). This CDR3 has 15 residues. The CDR3 is CASSSPLEPRNEQFF. As DNA, the CDR3 is TGTGCCAGCAGCTCTCCGTTGGAGCCGCGGAATGAGCAGTTCTTC.

The rearrangement joins TRBV6-5 to TRBJ2-7; D remains ambiguous. CDR3 length: 14 amino acids. Germline CDR1 is MNHEY and CDR2 is SVGAGI. V shed 2 bases and J shed 3 bases, with 11 bases lying between them. CDR3 nucleotide sequence: TGTGCCAGCAGTTACATGTCGGGCGGCTACGAGCAGTACTTC. Translating it yields CASSYMSGGYEQYF.

This clonotype was detected a few times. The V and J genes are TRBV4-3 and TRBJ1-4, with a weak D call TRBD1 (5 bases). The germline V gene has CDR1 LGHNA and CDR2 YSLEER. CDR3 size: 13 residues. V was cut by 0 bases and J by 10 bases, with 9 bases left in between. The CDR3, as DNA: TGCGCCAGCAGCCAAGAGGCCGGGGCAAAACTGTTTTTT. Translating it yields CASSQEAGAKLFF.

In this sample, this clonotype turned up once. The rearrangement uses TRBV6-2 or TRBV6-3 and TRBJ1-2, with D unresolved. Trimming pared 6 bases from V and 8 bases from J, leaving 16 bases between. Germline V CDR1 and CDR2: MNHEY, SVGEGT. This CDR3 comprises 13 residues. CDR3 DNA sequence: TGTGCCAGCAGCCCCGTGATGGAGTTCGGCTACACCTTC. Its protein is CASSPVMEFGYTF.

A few counts support this clonotype. The chain has TRBV10-3 and TRBJ1-1; 7 bases match TRBD1. The CDR3 covers 13 residues. CDR1 is ENHRY and CDR2 is SYGVKD in the germline V gene. The V gene end was trimmed by 6 bases and the J gene end by 4 bases; junction bases not matched to a gene: 5. The CDR3 sequence is CAISQPGGTEAFF. In nucleotides, the CDR3 is TGTGCCATCAGCCAACCAGGGGGCACTGAAGCTTTCTTT.

The chain employs TRBV6-1 and TRBJ2-5; unclear D gene. The germline V gene encodes CDR1 MNHNS and CDR2 SASEGT. The CDR3 sequence is 14 residues long. Trimming cost V 5 bases and J 2 bases, with 12 bases left between them. This CDR3 reads CASSRPTRQETQYF. CDR3 in DNA: TGTGCCAGCAGTCGACCCACCAGGCAAGAGACCCAGTACTTC.

V usage is TRBV7-9 and J usage is TRBJ2-7, with a weak D call TRBD1 (6 bases). CDR1 and CDR2 from the germline V gene are SEHNR and FQNEAQ (reference sequence). The ends were cut back, 8 bases at V and 3 bases at J, with 14 bases in the middle. The CDR3 sequence is 13 residues long. CDR3 DNA: TGTGCCAGCGGAAGGGGGAGCAGCTACGAGCAGTACTTC. Amino acids: CASGRGSSYEQYF.

This rearrangement joins TRBV29-1 to TRBJ2-3; D not resolved. This CDR3 is built from 13 residues. V lost 1 base and J 4 bases, leaving 9 bases between the germline ends. Germline CDR1 SQVTM, CDR2 ANQGSEA. The CDR3 nucleotides read TGCAGCGTTGAAGGGGGTGGGGCAGATACGCAGTATTTT. Translation: CSVEGGGADTQYF.

Only a few counts were recorded for this clonotype. This chain connects TRBV7-8 to TRBJ2-2; D unclear. Trimming left V 5 bases short and J 1 base short, with 14 bases between. The CDR3 contains 16 residues. Germline-derived CDR1 and CDR2 are SGHVS and FQNEAQ. CDR3 nucleotides: TGTGCCAGCAGCCCCAGGACCTCAAAGAACACCGGGGAGCTGTTTTTT. Residues: CASSPRTSKNTGELFF.

This clonotype was observed many times. The chain is built from TRBV7-8 and TRBJ1-4, with 7 bases fitting TRBD1. The CDR3 is made up of 15 amino acids. Trimming removed 6 bases from V and 7 bases from J; junction bases left unmatched: 11. Germline assignment: CDR1 SGHVS and CDR2 FQNEAQ. The chain's CDR3 is CASSFTQGTAEKLFF. In nucleotides, the CDR3 is TGTGCCAGCAGTTTCACCCAAGGGACAGCTGAAAAACTGTTTTTT.

The chain is built from TRBV20-1 and TRBJ2-7; D remains ambiguous. V was shortened by 3 bases and J by 0 bases, with 15 bases between the two germline ends. The CDR3 runs 15 residues. Germline CDR1 DFQATT, CDR2 SNEGSKA (reference sequence). The CDR3 nucleotides are TGCAGTGCTAGTATGGGTCAGCCAACCTCCTACGAGCAGTACTTC. Its protein is CSASMGQPTSYEQYF.

This clonotype was seen only a few times. The chain employs TRBV7-4 and TRBJ1-4; a weak D match, TRBD1 (5 bases). CDR3 length: 15 residues. Germline lookup yields CDR1 SGHVT and CDR2 SQSDAQ. Trimming shortened V by 0 bases and J by 14 bases, and 19 bases separated the two germline ends. In DNA form, the CDR3 reads TGTGCCAGCAGCTTAGCGCTTACATGGGGCCCACGGCTGTTTTTT. Translating gives CASSLALTWGPRLFF. The variable domain in full, completed from reference TRBV7-4 and TRBJ1-4, reads GAGVSQSPRYKVAKRGRDVALRCDSISGHVTLYWYRQTLGQGSEVLTYSQSDAQRDKSGRPSGRFSAERPERSVSTLKIQRTEQGDSAVYLCASSLALTWGPRLFFGSGTQLSVL.